These 23 T cell receptor beta chains were sequenced from one sample in a study of technical replicates of blood from four donors. Clones were read by immunoSEQ multiplex PCR, and TCRdb kept only the in-frame ones, dropping some. The repertoire includes 60,000 to 90,000 clones, around 97% of them detected once, and around 0.22% sits in the top ten. Specimen: T cells isolated from PBMCs. The receptors shown here come from a human donor in good health.

The CDR3 DNA is TGTGCCAGCAGGGCGGGACAGGCCAATTCACCCCTCCACTTT. Amino acids: CASRAGQANSPLHF. The J gene is TRBJ1-6, the V gene TRBV6-4, with TRBD1 matching 8 bases. The CDR3 length is 14 residues. The germline gives CDR1 MRHNA, CDR2 SNTAGT. With 6 bases clipped from V and 7 bases from J, the junction kept 5 bases outside the gene matches.

The rearrangement joins TRBV4-1 to TRBJ2-7, with D possibly matching TRBD2 (5 bases). Deletions cut 1 base from V and 2 bases from J, with 24 bases between. Looked up from germline, CDR1 is MGHRA and CDR2 is YSYEKL. The CDR3 spans 19 residues. The CDR3 bases are TGCGCCAGCAGCCAAGGAATTATTTTCGGTGAGGGTCTCGCCTACGAGCAGTACTTC. Protein: CASSQGIIFGEGLAYEQYF.

The V and J genes are TRBV11-2 and TRBJ1-1; 8 bases agree with TRBD1. The germline gives CDR1 SGHAT, CDR2 FQNNGV. CDR3 length equals 15 residues. V was pared by 2 bases and J by 8 bases, with 10 bases of the junction left unmatched. The CDR3 DNA follows: TGTGCCAGCAGCTTAATCGGACTCAGGGGGCCAGAAGCTTTCTTT. Translating gives CASSLIGLRGPEAFF.

V gene TRBV19 combines with J gene TRBJ1-5, with D perhaps matching TRBD1 (5 bases). V lost 1 base and J lost 6, with 13 bases in between. This CDR3 has 15 amino acids. Per the germline V gene, CDR1 is LNHDA and CDR2 is SQIVND (reference sequence). The CDR3 DNA reads TGTGCCAGTAGTATAGGGCAGGGTTTGAGTCAGCCCCAGCATTTT. It codes for CASSIGQGLSQPQHF. Full variable domain (outside the CDR3, taken from reference TRBV19 and TRBJ1-5): DGGITQSPKYLFRKEGQNVTLSCEQNLNHDAMYWYRQDPGQGLRLIYYSQIVNDFQKGDIAEGYSVSREKKESFPLTVTSAQKNPTAFYLCASSIGQGLSQPQHFGDGTRLSIL.

The chain uses TRBV11-2 and TRBJ1-1, with a weak D call TRBD1 (6 bases). V lost 2 bases and J lost 2, with 21 bases in between. The germline V gene has CDR1 SGHAT and CDR2 FQNNGV. The CDR3 is made up of 18 amino acids. The CDR3 sequence is CASSLSGPSQGTNTEAFF. CDR3 coding DNA: TGTGCCAGCAGCTTATCGGGGCCATCGCAGGGGACAAACACTGAAGCTTTCTTT.

The chain recombines TRBV29-1 with TRBJ2-7; TRBD2 agrees at 8 bases. After removal of 6 bases from V and 2 bases from J, the junction contained 3 bases not matched to a gene. CDR3 size: 12 residues. Per germline, CDR1 SQVTM and CDR2 ANQGSEA. The chain's CDR3 is CSVRGGAYEQYF. The DNA of the CDR3 is TGCAGCGTCCGGGGGGGGGCCTACGAGCAGTACTTC.

This chain links TRBV25-1 with TRBJ2-3, with D uncertain. CDR1 is MGHDK, CDR2 SYGVNS, per germline. The CDR3 covers 14 residues. V shed 10 bases and J shed 3 bases, with 17 bases lying between them. In DNA, the CDR3 is TGTGCCACCCGGAGAGACTTCGGGACAGATACGCAGTATTTT. Translating gives CATRRDFGTDTQYF.

The genes are TRBV27 and TRBJ2-7; possibly TRBD1 for D (5 bases). The CDR3 consists of 12 residues. The V gene lost 1 base and the J gene lost 6 bases, with 7 bases spanning the gap. Germline V gene lookup returns CDR1 MNHEY and CDR2 SMNVEV (reference sequence). The CDR3 coding sequence is TGTGCCAGCAGTTTATTAACAGGCGAGCAGTACTTC. Translating gives CASSLLTGEQYF.

This rearrangement joins TRBV5-1 to TRBJ2-6; no reliable D call. The V end was cut by 4 bases, the J end by 0 bases, with 11 bases between. The CDR3 covers 16 residues. Per the germline V gene, CDR1 is SGHRS and CDR2 is YFSETQ. This chain's CDR3 is CASSALESSGANVLTF. CDR3 nucleotides: TGCGCCAGCAGCGCTTTAGAGAGCTCTGGGGCCAACGTCCTGACTTTC.

The rearrangement joins TRBV11-3 to TRBJ2-7; 7 bases line up with TRBD2. Trimming cost V 11 bases and J 7 bases; bases outside gene matches: 14. Germline V gives CDR1 SGHNT, CDR2 YENEEA. This CDR3 contains 13 residues. The CDR3 DNA reads as TGTGCCTGCGAGTTGGGAGGGCTAGGGGAGCAGTACTTC. Translating it yields CACELGGLGEQYF. Based on the CDR3 plus reference TRBV11-3 and TRBJ2-7, the full variable domain is EAGVVQSPRYKIIEKKQPVAFWCNPISGHNTLYWYLQNLGQGPELLIRYENEEAVDDSQLPKDRFSAERLKGVDSTLKIQPAELGDSAVYLCACELGGLGEQYFGPGTRLTVT.

The chain joins TRBV6-1 to TRBJ2-5, with TRBD2 matching over 7 bases. The CDR3 extends over 15 amino acids. Trimming removed 5 bases from V and 3 bases from J; junction bases left unmatched: 9. Germline loops: CDR1 MNHNS, CDR2 SASEGT. The CDR3 sequence is CASSLSRGREETQYF. Here the CDR3 DNA reads TGTGCCAGCAGTTTGAGTAGAGGGAGGGAAGAGACCCAGTACTTC.

The V and J genes are TRBV10-2 and TRBJ1-4, with 8 nucleotides matching TRBD1. Per germline, CDR1 WSHSY and CDR2 SAAADI. CDR3 size: 16 residues. J was trimmed by 6 bases and V by 8 bases; bases with no gene match: 14. This CDR3 reads CASAELRGLSDEKLFF. For the CDR3, the DNA is TGCGCCAGCGCGGAACTCAGGGGGCTGAGTGATGAAAAACTGTTTTTT.

This chain uses TRBV2 with TRBJ1-3; no firm D call. Germline CDR1 SNHLY, CDR2 FYNNEI. This CDR3 has 14 amino acids. V gave up 3 bases and J gave up 6 bases, with 12 bases separating them. The CDR3 DNA reads as TGTGCCAGCAGTGAGACCCGGGTGGAAAACACCATATATTTT. Translated: CASSETRVENTIYF.

The rearrangement joins TRBV6-5 to TRBJ1-4; D possibly corresponds to TRBD1 (6 bases). Germline V gives CDR1 MNHEY, CDR2 SVGAGI. This CDR3 has 14 residues. V was trimmed by 9 bases and J by 3 bases, leaving 14 bases between them. The CDR3 region is CASSRGHPNEKLFF. DNA of the CDR3: TGTGCCAGTTCCAGGGGACACCCTAATGAAAAACTGTTTTTT.

The chain links TRBV19 to TRBJ1-1, with 8 bases matching TRBD1. The CDR3 has 14 residues. V lost 5 bases to trimming and J lost 6 bases; unmatched junction nucleotides: 8. In germline, CDR1 is LNHDA, CDR2 SQIVND (reference sequence). Written as DNA, the CDR3 is TGTGCCAGTAGTGCAATGACAGGGGTCGCTGAAGCTTTCTTT. Translated, it gives CASSAMTGVAEAFF.

This chain links TRBV10-3 with TRBJ2-3, with 13 bases fitting TRBD2. Looked up from germline, CDR1 is ENHRY and CDR2 is SYGVKD. J was trimmed by 4 bases and V by 7 bases; bases with no gene match: 5. The length of the CDR3 is 15 residues. CDR3 coding DNA: TGTGCCATCACTACTAGCGGGGGGGCCTCAGATACGCAGTATTTT. The encoded protein is CAITTSGGASDTQYF.

V is TRBV5-1 and J is TRBJ2-7; TRBD2 agrees at 8 bases. V was pared by 0 bases and J by 4 bases, with 6 bases of the junction left unmatched. The CDR3 loop spans 15 amino acids. Germline CDR1 and CDR2: SGHRS and YFSETQ. This chain's CDR3 is CASSLAGLENYEQYF. CDR3 coding DNA: TGCGCCAGCAGCTTGGCGGGACTAGAGAATTACGAGCAGTACTTC.

This clone was found once. V is TRBV5-1 and J is TRBJ2-3; 8 bases map to TRBD2. The V gene's germline CDR1 is SGHRS and CDR2 YFSETQ. CDR3 length equals 14 residues. J lost 4 bases, V lost 9 bases, and 10 bases had no gene match. In DNA form, the CDR3 reads TGCGCCACCTCCTCTACGGGGGGGCCAGATACGCAGTATTTT. The encoded protein is CATSSTGGPDTQYF.

This CDR3 is CASSRDYGYTF. CDR3 coding DNA: TGTGCCAGCAGCCGGGACTATGGCTACACCTTC. J is TRBJ1-2 and V is TRBV7-9; D gene unclear. Between the trimmed V and J ends, which lost 5 bases and 3 bases, there was a span of 4 bases. The CDR3 covers 11 residues. CDR1 and CDR2 from the germline V gene are SEHNR and FQNEAQ (reference sequence). The entire variable domain, with the rest obtained from reference TRBV7-9 and TRBJ1-2, is as follows: DTGVSQNPRHKITKRGQNVTFRCDPISEHNRLYWYRQTLGQGPEFLTYFQNEAQLEKSRLLSDRFSAERPKGSFSTLEIQRTEQGDSAMYLCASSRDYGYTFGSGTRLTVV.

As to this clone: The germline gene is not matched at one end of the junction; a read error may be the cause. The chain carries TRBV6-1 and TRBJ2-3; TRBD1 is a possible D gene (6 bases). CDR3 size: 12 residues. CDR1 is MNHNS, CDR2 SASEGT, per germline. The CDR3 sequence: CLLRGSTDTQYF. The CDR3 DNA sequence: TGCCTCTTGAGGGGGAGCACAGATACGCAGTATTTT.

The chain is built from TRBV2 and TRBJ2-3; the D gene is possibly TRBD2 (5 bases). Per the germline V gene, CDR1 is SNHLY and CDR2 is FYNNEI. This CDR3 has 14 residues. V lost 7 bases and J lost 4, with 15 bases in between. The CDR3: CASTSSPPPDTQYF. The CDR3 nucleotides read TGTGCCAGCACATCTAGCCCTCCCCCAGATACGCAGTATTTT.

The chain joins TRBV28 to TRBJ2-3; maybe TRBD1 (6 bases). Trimming removed 11 bases from V and 0 bases from J, with 12 bases in between. The CDR3 is 13 residues long. CDR1 is MDHEN and CDR2 is SYDVKM in the germline V gene. The CDR3 DNA reads TGTGCCCCAGGACAGTATAGCACAGATACGCAGTATTTT. It encodes CAPGQYSTDTQYF.

The chain couples TRBV19 to TRBJ2-1, with TRBD2 matching over 12 bases. Trimming cost V 5 bases and J 2 bases; bases outside gene matches: 4. The CDR3 runs 16 residues. Germline values: CDR1 LNHDA, CDR2 SQIVND (reference sequence). CDR3 region: CASSLRTSGAYNEQFF. CDR3 bases: TGTGCCAGTAGTCTCCGGACTAGCGGGGCCTACAATGAGCAGTTCTTC.